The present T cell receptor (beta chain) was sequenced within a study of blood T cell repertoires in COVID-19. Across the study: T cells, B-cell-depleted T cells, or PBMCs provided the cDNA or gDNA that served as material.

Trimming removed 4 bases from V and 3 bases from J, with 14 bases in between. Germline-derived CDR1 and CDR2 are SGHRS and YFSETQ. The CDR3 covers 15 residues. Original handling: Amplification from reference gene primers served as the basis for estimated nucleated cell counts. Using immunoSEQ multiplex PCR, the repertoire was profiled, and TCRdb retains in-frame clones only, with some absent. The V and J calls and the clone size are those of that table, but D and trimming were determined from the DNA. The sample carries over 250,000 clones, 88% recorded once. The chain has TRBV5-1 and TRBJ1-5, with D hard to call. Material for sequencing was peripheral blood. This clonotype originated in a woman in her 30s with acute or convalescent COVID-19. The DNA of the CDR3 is TGCGCCAGCAGCGTGATCAGGAACTCCAATCAGCCCCAGCATTTT. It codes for CASSVIRNSNQPQHF.